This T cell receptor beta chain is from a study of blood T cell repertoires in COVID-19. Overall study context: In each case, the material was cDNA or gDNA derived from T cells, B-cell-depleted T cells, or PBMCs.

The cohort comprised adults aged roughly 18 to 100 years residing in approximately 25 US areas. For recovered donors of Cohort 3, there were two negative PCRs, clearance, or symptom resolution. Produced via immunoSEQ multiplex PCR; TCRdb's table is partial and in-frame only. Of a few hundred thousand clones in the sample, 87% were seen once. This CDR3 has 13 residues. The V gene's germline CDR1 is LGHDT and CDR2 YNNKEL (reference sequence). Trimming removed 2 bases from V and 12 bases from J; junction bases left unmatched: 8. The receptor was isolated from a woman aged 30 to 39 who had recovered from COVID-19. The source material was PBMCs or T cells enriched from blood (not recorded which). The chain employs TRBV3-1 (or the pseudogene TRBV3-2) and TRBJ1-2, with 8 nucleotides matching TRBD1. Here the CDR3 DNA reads TGTGCCAGCAGCCAACGGGACAGGATGTACAACACCTTC. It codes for CASSQRDRMYNTF.